This entry features one TCR beta chain sequence. The data derive from a study of blood T cell repertoires in COVID-19. The cohort comprised adults aged 18 to 89 years residing in around 25 US areas. Produced via immunoSEQ multiplex PCR; TCRdb's table is partial and in-frame only. The sample records around 300,000 clones, 85% being singletons. With 1 base removed from V and 3 bases from J, the gap between germline ends came to 13 bases. Germline V gene sequence: CDR1 LGHDT, CDR2 YNNKEL (reference sequence). The CDR3 has 15 residues. The chain recombines TRBV3-1 (or the pseudogene TRBV3-2) with TRBJ2-7, with D tentatively TRBD1 (6 bases). Sequencing used PBMCs or T cells enriched from blood (not recorded which). This TCR derives from a woman aged 45-59 years who had recovered from COVID-19. The CDR3 DNA is TGTGCCAGCAGCCAAGCGACAGGCTTCTACTACGAGCAGTACTTC. Its translation is CASSQATGFYYEQYF.